These 17 T cell receptor beta chains share one sample of origin, sequenced in a study of control samples from healthy donors and cancer patients. The protocol was immunoSEQ multiplex PCR, while the TCRdb copy is restricted to in-frame clones and leaves out a portion. The sample contains some 120,000 clones, approximately 91% of which appear only once. The sequencing sample was made of blood. The receptors here all came from a woman between 18 and 29 years old in good health.

The V gene is TRBV12-1, the J gene TRBJ1-2. TRBV12-1 is a pseudogene locus. The CDR3 consists of 16 residues. This CDR3 reads CASSFAPYERFYGYTF. CDR3 nucleotide sequence: TGTGCCAGCAGCTTTGCGCCTTATGAAAGATTCTATGGCTACACCTTC.

The chain is built from TRBV20-1 and TRBJ2-3; possible D gene TRBD2, 6 bases. The CDR3 consists of 14 residues. V was shortened by 3 bases and J by 4 bases, with 14 bases between the two germline ends. Germline lookup yields CDR1 DFQATT and CDR2 SNEGSKA (reference sequence). The CDR3 protein is CSASPRSGADTQYF. CDR3 nucleotides: TGCAGTGCTAGTCCCCGTTCGGGGGCAGATACGCAGTATTTT.

This clone was detected only a few times. The chain combines TRBV30 with TRBJ2-3; D ambiguous. The CDR3 extends over 12 amino acids. Looked up from germline, CDR1 is GTSNPN and CDR2 is SVGIG (reference sequence). Deletions cut 1 base from V and 0 bases from J, with 2 bases between. CDR3 bases: TGTGCCTGGAGTGGGAGCACAGATACGCAGTATTTT. Translating it yields CAWSGSTDTQYF. Complete variable domain (other parts from reference TRBV30 and TRBJ2-3): SQTIHQWPATLVQPVGSPLSLECTVEGTSNPNLYWYRQAAGRGLQLLFYSVGIGQISSEVPQNLSASRPQDRQFILSSKKLLLSDSGFYLCAWSGSTDTQYFGPGTRLTVL.

The V gene is TRBV20-1, the J gene TRBJ2-5; D remains ambiguous. Deletions cut 6 bases from V and 5 bases from J, with 7 bases between. The CDR3 runs 10 residues. Germline CDR1 and CDR2: DFQATT and SNEGSKA (reference sequence). DNA of the CDR3: TGCAGTGCCCTAAGGGAGACCCAGTACTTC. The encoded protein is CSALRETQYF.

This clone was recorded only once. The genes are TRBV28 and TRBJ2-6, with 9 bases aligning to TRBD1. V shed 5 bases and J 0 bases; nucleotides not matched to a gene: 5. The CDR3 runs to 17 residues. Germline CDR1 reads MDHEN; CDR2 reads SYDVKM. For the CDR3, the DNA is TGTGCCAGCAGTACGGGACAGGGCTACTCTGGGGCCAACGTCCTGACTTTC. Its protein product is CASSTGQGYSGANVLTF.

V and J are TRBV5-1 and TRBJ1-1, with D perhaps matching TRBD1 (5 bases). CDR3 size: 14 residues. Per germline, CDR1 SGHRS and CDR2 YFSETQ. V was shortened by 2 bases and J by 3 bases, with 11 bases between the two germline ends. The CDR3 region is CASSLQRGDTEAFF. The CDR3 DNA is TGCGCCAGCAGCTTACAGAGAGGGGACACTGAAGCTTTCTTT.

V is TRBV5-4 and J is TRBJ1-1, with D possibly TRBD1 on 6 matching bases. Germline loops: CDR1 SGHNT, CDR2 YYREEE (reference sequence). Trimming shortened V by 3 bases and J by 6 bases, and 15 bases separated the two germline ends. The CDR3 covers 14 residues. The DNA for the CDR3 is TGTGCCAGCAGCTCACTTACAGGGCCACCTGAAGCTTTCTTT. Its protein is CASSSLTGPPEAFF.

The J gene is TRBJ2-7, the V gene TRBV7-8, with D unresolved. V was cut by 5 bases and J by 2 bases, with 13 bases left in between. The CDR3 contains 14 residues. Germline CDR1 and CDR2: SGHVS and FQNEAQ. The CDR3 loop is CASSGDHGTYEQYF. The CDR3 DNA is TGTGCCAGCAGCGGAGACCATGGCACCTACGAGCAGTACTTC.

The CDR3 DNA is TGTGCCAGCTCACCACTCAGCAGGGGCCGTCGGGAAGCTTTCTTT. Protein: CASSPLSRGRREAFF. The chain employs TRBV18 and TRBJ1-1, with D possibly being TRBD1 (6 bases). CDR3 length equals 15 residues. V was clipped by 1 base and J by 8 bases, with 17 bases between them. The germline gives CDR1 KGHSH, CDR2 LQKENI.

This chain joins TRBV6-4 and TRBJ1-1; the match to TRBD1 covers 12 bases. Germline V lookup: CDR1 MRHNA, CDR2 SNTAGT. The V segment lost 11 bases and the J segment 7 bases; nucleotides outside the gene matches: 8. The CDR3 consists of 13 residues. The CDR3 loop reads CAGDRGPRGEAFF. CDR3 coding DNA: TGTGCCGGGGACAGGGGGCCCCGGGGTGAAGCTTTCTTT.

This clone was seen a single time. The V and J genes are TRBV5-1 and TRBJ2-5; 8 bases are a match to TRBD1. The CDR3 covers 14 residues. J was trimmed by 4 bases and V by 2 bases; bases with no gene match: 4. Germline-derived CDR1 and CDR2 are SGHRS and YFSETQ. The CDR3 bases are TGCGCCAGCAGCTTTTCAGGGGGCGGAGAGACCCAGTACTTC. It translates to CASSFSGGGETQYF.

This chain connects TRBV13 to TRBJ2-7; 7 positions match TRBD1. Germline CDR1 and CDR2: PRHDT and FYEKMQ (reference sequence). V dropped 5 bases and J dropped 4; count of bases not matched to a gene: 5. This CDR3 is 13 amino acids long. CDR3: CASSPGQDYEQYF. CDR3 DNA: TGTGCCAGCAGCCCCGGACAGGATTACGAGCAGTACTTC.

V is TRBV4-3 and J is TRBJ2-1; D is unclear. The V gene lost 3 bases and the J gene lost 3 bases, with 18 bases spanning the gap. The germline gives CDR1 LGHNA, CDR2 YSLEER. The CDR3 has 17 residues. The CDR3 loop is CASSHAEGPLYYNEQFF. The DNA of the CDR3 is TGCGCCAGCAGCCACGCTGAAGGACCGCTATACTACAATGAGCAGTTCTTC.

V usage is TRBV6-5 and J usage is TRBJ1-5; D is perhaps TRBD1 (6 bases). From germline, CDR1 is MNHEY and CDR2 SVGAGI. Trimming removed 7 bases from V and 5 bases from J, with 12 bases in between. The CDR3 contains 13 residues. CDR3 sequence: CASTAYRDQPQHF. DNA of the CDR3: TGTGCCAGCACCGCCTACAGGGATCAGCCCCAGCATTTT.

The chain has TRBV7-2 and TRBJ1-6; D is unresolved. The CDR3 length is 14 residues. Germline CDR1 reads SGHTA; CDR2 reads FQGNSA. Trimming removed 3 bases from V and 9 bases from J, with 12 bases in between. CDR3 nucleotide sequence: TGTGCCAGCAGCTTGTCCGGCCTGTTTTCACCCCTCCACTTT. Its protein product is CASSLSGLFSPLHF.

This chain links TRBV4-1 with TRBJ1-2; D uncertain. Germline V gene data show CDR1 as MGHRA and CDR2 as YSYEKL. The CDR3 is 15 amino acids. V dropped 4 bases and J dropped 5 bases, with 17 bases sitting between them. The CDR3 DNA reads as TGCGCCAGCAGCCCCAGTGACGAGACGGGATATGGCTACACCTTC. Translating it yields CASSPSDETGYGYTF.

CDR3 in DNA: TGTGCCAGCAGCGAAAATAGCTGGGCCACAGATACGCAGTATTTT. It yields the protein CASSENSWATDTQYF. The chain uses TRBV7-3 and TRBJ2-3; D unclear. Trimming pared 5 bases from V and 2 bases from J, leaving 14 bases between. The CDR3 extends over 15 amino acids. Germline assignment: CDR1 SGHTA and CDR2 FQGTGA. The variable domain in full, with the rest retrieved from reference TRBV7-3 and TRBJ2-3, is GAGVSQTPSNKVTEKGKYVELRCDPISGHTALYWYRQSLGQGPEFLIYFQGTGAADDSGLPNDRFFAVRPEGSVSTLKIQRTERGDSAVYLCASSENSWATDTQYFGPGTRLTVL.